This T cell receptor beta chain was sequenced in a study of neurological immune-mediated disorders. This clonotype has a count of ten or more. TCRdb ran MiXCR on the 5' RACE reads and lists one entry per CDR3 protein. This table has tens of thousands of distinct CDR3 sequences, nearly 3.5% appearing once. This TCR derives from a man aged 35 to 55 with multiple sclerosis. The sequenced sample was PBMCs.

The CDR3 spells CASSPRTSGRFYEQYF. As DNA, the CDR3 is TGTGCCAGCAGTCCCCGGACTAGCGGGAGGTTTTACGAGCAGTACTTC. This sequence joins TRBV27 and TRBJ2-7; 14 bases are shared with TRBD2. In germline, CDR1 is MNHEY, CDR2 SMNVEV (reference sequence). After removal of 5 bases from V and 4 bases from J, the junction contained 7 bases not matched to a gene. The CDR3 is 16 residues long.